The 5 T cell receptor beta chains listed next were all sequenced from one sample in a study of blood T cell repertoires in COVID-19. Some clones are missing from TCRdb's copy, which holds only in-frame ones; the method was immunoSEQ multiplex PCR. Found here are about 250,000 clones, 87% of them singletons; the top ten hold 3%. The sample consisted of peripheral blood. The receptor source for this set is a man between 18 and 29 years old with active or convalescent COVID-19.

The V call is TRBV5-1, the J call TRBJ1-2; D is undetermined. The CDR3 is 13 residues long. Germline V lookup: CDR1 SGHRS, CDR2 YFSETQ. The V and J ends lost 0 bases and 5 bases respectively, with 8 bases between them. This CDR3 reads CASSLAAGYGYTF. For the CDR3, the DNA is TGCGCCAGCAGCTTGGCCGCGGGGTATGGCTACACCTTC.

The gene calls are TRBV7-3 and TRBJ2-3; TRBD1 is a possible D gene (6 bases). V gave up 6 bases and J gave up 0 bases, with 13 bases separating them. CDR3 length: 15 residues. CDR1 is SGHTA, CDR2 FQGTGA, per germline. The CDR3 protein is CASSAVGGSTDTQYF. The CDR3 bases are TGTGCCAGCAGTGCAGTAGGGGGAAGCACAGATACGCAGTATTTT.

This clone has a single count. The chain carries TRBV19 and TRBJ2-1; 10 bases map to TRBD1. The CDR3 is 14 residues long. V lost 2 bases, J lost 12 bases, and 7 bases stayed unmatched. The V gene's germline CDR1 is LNHDA and CDR2 SQIVND (reference sequence). The CDR3 spells CASSIMGQGSSQFF. For the CDR3, the DNA is TGTGCCAGTAGTATAATGGGACAGGGGAGCTCGCAGTTCTTC.

This clone was detected a few times. This chain links TRBV29-1 with TRBJ2-3; TRBD1 is a possible D gene (6 bases). The CDR3 loop spans 14 amino acids. Germline V lookup: CDR1 SQVTM, CDR2 ANQGSEA. Trimming took 1 base from V and 6 from J, leaving 14 bases between them. The CDR3 reads CSVEGGRLVDTQYF. Here the CDR3 DNA reads TGCAGCGTTGAAGGGGGGCGACTTGTCGATACGCAGTATTTT.

The chain carries TRBV5-4 and TRBJ2-7; TRBD2 matches 8 bases. Germline CDR1 is SGHNT and CDR2 is YYREEE (reference sequence). The CDR3 covers 14 residues. V lost 0 bases to trimming and J lost 6 bases; unmatched junction nucleotides: 5. CDR3 bases: TGTGCCAGCAGCTTGGAGGGACTAGGAAGCGAGCAGTACTTC. Amino acid sequence: CASSLEGLGSEQYF.